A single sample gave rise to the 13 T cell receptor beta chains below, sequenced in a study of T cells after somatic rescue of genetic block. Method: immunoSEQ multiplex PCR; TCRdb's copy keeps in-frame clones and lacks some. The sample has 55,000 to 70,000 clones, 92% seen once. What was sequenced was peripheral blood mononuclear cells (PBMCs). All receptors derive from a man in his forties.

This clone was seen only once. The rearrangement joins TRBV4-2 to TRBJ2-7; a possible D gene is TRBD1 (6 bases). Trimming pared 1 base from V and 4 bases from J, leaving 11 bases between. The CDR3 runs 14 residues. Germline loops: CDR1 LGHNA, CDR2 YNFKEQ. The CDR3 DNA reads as TGTGCCAGCAGCCAAGTCAGACAGGAATACGAGCAGTACTTC. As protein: CASSQVRQEYEQYF.

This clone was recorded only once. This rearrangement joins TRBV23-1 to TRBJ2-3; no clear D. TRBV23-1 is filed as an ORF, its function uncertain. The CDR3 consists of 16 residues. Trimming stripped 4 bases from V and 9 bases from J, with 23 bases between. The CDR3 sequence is CASSPTAYPQISTQYF. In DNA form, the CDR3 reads TGCGCCAGCAGTCCGACGGCCTACCCACAGATATCAACGCAGTATTTT.

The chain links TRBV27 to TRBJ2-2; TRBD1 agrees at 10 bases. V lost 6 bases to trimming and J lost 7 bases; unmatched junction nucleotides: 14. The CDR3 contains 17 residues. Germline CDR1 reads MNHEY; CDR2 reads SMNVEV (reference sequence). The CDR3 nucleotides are TGTGCCAGCAGCCTCACCGGGACAGGGGCATTGGGCGGGGAGCTGTTTTTT. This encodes CASSLTGTGALGGELFF.

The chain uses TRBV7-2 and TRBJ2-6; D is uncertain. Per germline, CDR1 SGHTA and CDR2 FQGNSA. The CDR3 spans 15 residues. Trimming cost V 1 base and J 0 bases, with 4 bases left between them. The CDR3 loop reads CASSLGRSGANVLTF. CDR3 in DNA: TGTGCCAGCAGCTTAGGCCGCTCTGGGGCCAACGTCCTGACTTTC.

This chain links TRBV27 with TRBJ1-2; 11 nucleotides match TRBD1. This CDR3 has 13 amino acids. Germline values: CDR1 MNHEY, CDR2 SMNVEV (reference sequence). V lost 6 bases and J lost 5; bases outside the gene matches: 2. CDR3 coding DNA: TGTGCCAGCAGGGGGACAGGGGGATATGGCTACACCTTC. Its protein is CASRGTGGYGYTF.

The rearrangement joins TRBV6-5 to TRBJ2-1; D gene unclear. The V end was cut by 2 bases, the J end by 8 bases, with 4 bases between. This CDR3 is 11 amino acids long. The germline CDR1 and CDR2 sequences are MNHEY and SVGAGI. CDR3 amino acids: CASSYGDEQFF. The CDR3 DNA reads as TGTGCCAGCAGTTACGGGGATGAGCAGTTCTTC.

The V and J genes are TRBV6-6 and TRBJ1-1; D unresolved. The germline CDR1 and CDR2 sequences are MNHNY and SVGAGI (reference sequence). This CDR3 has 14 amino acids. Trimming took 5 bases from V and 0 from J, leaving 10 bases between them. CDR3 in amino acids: CASSPGQMNTEAFF. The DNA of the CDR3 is TGTGCCAGCAGTCCCGGGCAGATGAACACTGAAGCTTTCTTT.

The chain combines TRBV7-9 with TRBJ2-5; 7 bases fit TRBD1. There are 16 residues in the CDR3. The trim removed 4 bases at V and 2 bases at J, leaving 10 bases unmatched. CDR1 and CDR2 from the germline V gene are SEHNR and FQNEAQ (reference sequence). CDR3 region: CASSSGQTGRQETQYF. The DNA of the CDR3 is TGTGCCAGCAGCTCCGGGCAGACAGGGCGGCAAGAGACCCAGTACTTC.

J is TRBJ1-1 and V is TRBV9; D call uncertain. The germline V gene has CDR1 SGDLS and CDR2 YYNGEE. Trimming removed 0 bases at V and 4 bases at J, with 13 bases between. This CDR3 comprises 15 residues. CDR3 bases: TGTGCCAGCAGCGTAGACCCCCTTGAATTCACTGAAGCTTTCTTT. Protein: CASSVDPLEFTEAFF.

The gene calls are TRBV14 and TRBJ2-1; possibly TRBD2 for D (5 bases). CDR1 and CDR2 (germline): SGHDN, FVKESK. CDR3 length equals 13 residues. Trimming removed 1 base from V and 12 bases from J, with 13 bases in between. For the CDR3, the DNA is TGTGCCAGCAGCCAAGGAGGACGGGAACGGCAGTTCTTC. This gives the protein CASSQGGRERQFF. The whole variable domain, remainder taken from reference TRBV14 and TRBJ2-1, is EAGVTQFPSHSVIEKGQTVTLRCDPISGHDNLYWYRRVMGKEIKFLLHFVKESKQDESGMPNNRFLAERTGGTYSTLKVQPAELEDSGVYFCASSQGGRERQFFGPGTRLTVL.

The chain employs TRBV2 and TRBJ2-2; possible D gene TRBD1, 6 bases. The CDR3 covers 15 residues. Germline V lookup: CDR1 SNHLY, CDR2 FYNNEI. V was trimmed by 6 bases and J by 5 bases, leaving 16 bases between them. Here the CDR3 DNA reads TGTGCCAGCAGACCATACAGGGCTGGAACCGGGGAGCTGTTTTTT. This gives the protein CASRPYRAGTGELFF.

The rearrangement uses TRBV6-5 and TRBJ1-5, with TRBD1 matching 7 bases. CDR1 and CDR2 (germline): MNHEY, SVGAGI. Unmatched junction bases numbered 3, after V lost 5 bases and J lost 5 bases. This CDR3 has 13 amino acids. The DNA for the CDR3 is TGTGCCAGCAGTCGGGACAGTTATCAGCCCCAGCATTTT. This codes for CASSRDSYQPQHF.

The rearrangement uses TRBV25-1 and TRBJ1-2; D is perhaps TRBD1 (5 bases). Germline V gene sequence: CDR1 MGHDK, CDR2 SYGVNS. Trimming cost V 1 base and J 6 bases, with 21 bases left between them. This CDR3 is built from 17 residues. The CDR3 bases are TGTGCCAGCAGTGAATCAGTCTCCGGAAGGGCGGGGGATGGCTACACCTTC. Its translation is CASSESVSGRAGDGYTF.